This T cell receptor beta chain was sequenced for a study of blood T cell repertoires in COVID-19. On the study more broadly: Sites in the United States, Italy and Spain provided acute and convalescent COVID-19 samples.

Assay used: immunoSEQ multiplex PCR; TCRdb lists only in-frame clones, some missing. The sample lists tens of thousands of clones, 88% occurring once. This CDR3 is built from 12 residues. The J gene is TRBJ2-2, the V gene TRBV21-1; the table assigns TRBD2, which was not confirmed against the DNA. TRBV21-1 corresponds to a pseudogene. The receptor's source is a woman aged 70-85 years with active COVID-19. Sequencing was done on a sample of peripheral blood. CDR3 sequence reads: CASSDSLGELFF. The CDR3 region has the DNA TGTGCCAGCAGCGACTCTCTCGGGGAGCTGTTTTTT.